This TCR beta chain was captured in a study of Graves' ophthalmopathy and Graves' hyperthyroidism. Certain patients, namely those with other autoimmune diseases, uncontrolled infections, pregnancy or lactation, were excluded. There are a few counts of this clonotype. TCR beta CDR3 regions were amplified from RNA transcripts. First-round RT-PCR relied on HTBI primers, and a second-round multiplex PCR came next. MiXCR, applied by TCRdb to the multiplex PCR reads, yields one record per CDR3 protein. The sample has around 520,000 distinct CDR3 sequences, 35% to 40% seen once. The specimen was peripheral blood or thyroid tissue (not recorded which). This clonotype was obtained from an adult man with Graves' hyperthyroidism.

This CDR3 reads CASSDRLYTQYF. The DNA of the CDR3 is TGTGCCAGCAGCGACCGACTCTATACGCAGTATTTT. The chain links TRBV2 to TRBJ2-3; no clear D. The ends were cut back, 6 bases at V and 7 bases at J, with 11 bases in the middle. This CDR3 has 12 amino acids. Germline loops: CDR1 SNHLY, CDR2 FYNNEI.